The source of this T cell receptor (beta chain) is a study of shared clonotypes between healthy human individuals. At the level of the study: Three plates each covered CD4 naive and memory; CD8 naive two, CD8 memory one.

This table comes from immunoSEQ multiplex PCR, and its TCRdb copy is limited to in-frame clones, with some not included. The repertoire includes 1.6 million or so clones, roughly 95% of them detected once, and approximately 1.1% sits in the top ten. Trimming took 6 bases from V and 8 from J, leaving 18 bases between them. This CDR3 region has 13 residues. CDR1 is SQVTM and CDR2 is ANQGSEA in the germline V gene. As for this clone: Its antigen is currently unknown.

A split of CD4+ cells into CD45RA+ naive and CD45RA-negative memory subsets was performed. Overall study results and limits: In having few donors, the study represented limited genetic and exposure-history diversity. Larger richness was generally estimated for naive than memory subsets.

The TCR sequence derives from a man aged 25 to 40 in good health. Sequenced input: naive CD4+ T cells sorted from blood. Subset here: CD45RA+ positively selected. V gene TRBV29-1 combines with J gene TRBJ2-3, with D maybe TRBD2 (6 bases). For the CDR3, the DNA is TGCAGCGTGAAGAGTGGGGCGGGGACTACGCAGTATTTT. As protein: CSVKSGAGTTQYF.